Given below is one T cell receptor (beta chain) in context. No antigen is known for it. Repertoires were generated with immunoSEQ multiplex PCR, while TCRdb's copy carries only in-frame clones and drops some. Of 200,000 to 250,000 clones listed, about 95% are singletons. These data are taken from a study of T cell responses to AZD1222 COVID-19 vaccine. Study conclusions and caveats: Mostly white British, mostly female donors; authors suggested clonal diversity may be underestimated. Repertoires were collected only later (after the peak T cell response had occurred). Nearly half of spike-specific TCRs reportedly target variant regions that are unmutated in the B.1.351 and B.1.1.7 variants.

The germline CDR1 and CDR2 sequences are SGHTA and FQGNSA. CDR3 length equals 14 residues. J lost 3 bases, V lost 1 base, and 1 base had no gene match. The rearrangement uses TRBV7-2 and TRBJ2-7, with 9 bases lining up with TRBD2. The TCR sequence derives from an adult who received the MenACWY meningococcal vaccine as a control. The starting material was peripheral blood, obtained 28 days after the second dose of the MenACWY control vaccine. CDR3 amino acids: CASSLVAGDYEQYF. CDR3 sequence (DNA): TGTGCCAGCAGCTTAGTAGCGGGGGACTACGAGCAGTACTTC.